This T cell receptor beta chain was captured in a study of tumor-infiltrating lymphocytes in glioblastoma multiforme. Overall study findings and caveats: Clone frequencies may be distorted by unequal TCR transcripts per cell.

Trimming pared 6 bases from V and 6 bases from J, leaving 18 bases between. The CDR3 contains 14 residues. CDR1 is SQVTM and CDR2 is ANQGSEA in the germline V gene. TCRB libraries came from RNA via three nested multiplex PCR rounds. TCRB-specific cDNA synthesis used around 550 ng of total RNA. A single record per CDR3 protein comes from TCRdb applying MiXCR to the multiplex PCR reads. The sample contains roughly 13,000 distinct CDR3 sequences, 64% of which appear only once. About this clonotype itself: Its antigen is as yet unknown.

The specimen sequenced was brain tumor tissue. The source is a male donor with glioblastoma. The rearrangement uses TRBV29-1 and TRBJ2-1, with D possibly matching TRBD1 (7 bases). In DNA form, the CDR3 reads TGCAGCGTGGGGTCGCGGCAGGGGGGCAATGAGCAGTTCTTC. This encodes CSVGSRQGGNEQFF.